The 16 T cell receptor beta chains below were found in one sample sequenced in a study of blood T cells in healthy people across ages. A second roughly 6 to 12 cycle PCR used barcoded and J-beta primers. A single record per CDR3 protein comes from TCRdb applying MiXCR to the 5' RACE reads. The data show about 1.4 million distinct CDR3 sequences, 55% to 75% seen once. Sequencing input: blood. These receptors were collected from a young man in good health.

A remark on this clonotype: At one boundary the junction diverges from the germline segment, which might be a read error. The V and J genes are TRBV6-5 and TRBJ2-5; no clear D. Germline V CDR1 and CDR2: MNHEY, SVGAGI. The CDR3 covers 13 residues. CDR3 loop: CASSDSAQETQYF. In DNA form, the CDR3 reads TGTGCCAGCAGTGACTCGGCACAAGAGACCCAGTACTTC.

The chain joins TRBV4-2 to TRBJ2-3, with D perhaps TRBD1 or TRBD2 (6 bases each). Germline CDR1 and CDR2: LGHNA and YNFKEQ. V lost 4 bases, J lost 6 bases, and 29 bases lay in between. This CDR3 region has 19 residues. CDR3 loop: CASSRVGGETITLTDTQYF. In DNA form, the CDR3 reads TGTGCCAGCAGCCGGGTGGGGGGCGAAACCATTACCCTCACCGATACGCAGTATTTT.

This sequence joins TRBV12-3 or TRBV12-4 and TRBJ1-1; TRBD1 might be the D (5 bases). The V end lost 3 bases, the J end lost 3 bases, and 11 bases lay between the germline ends. The CDR3 consists of 14 residues. CDR3 region: CASSLQGTYTEAFF. The CDR3 region has the DNA TGTGCCAGCAGTTTGCAGGGTACGTACACTGAAGCTTTCTTT.

This chain's CDR3 is CSARDFRDHDRLGNEQFF. The CDR3 nucleotides read TGCAGTGCTAGAGATTTCCGGGACCACGACCGCCTGGGCAATGAGCAGTTCTTC. This chain links TRBV20-1 with TRBJ2-1; either TRBD1 or TRBD2 may supply D (5 bases each). With 0 bases removed from V and 6 bases from J, the gap between germline ends came to 24 bases. Germline V gives CDR1 DFQATT, CDR2 SNEGSKA (reference sequence). This CDR3 has 18 residues.

This chain uses TRBV29-1 with TRBJ2-2; TRBD2 matches at 15 bases. V trimming: 3 bases; J trimming: 5 bases; junction bases outside the gene matches: 4. The length of the CDR3 is 16 residues. Looked up from germline, CDR1 is SQVTM and CDR2 is ANQGSEA. The CDR3 here is CSVDGLAGGYTGELFF. The CDR3 nucleotides read TGCAGCGTTGACGGACTAGCGGGGGGGTATACCGGGGAGCTGTTTTTT.

The chain is built from TRBV29-1 and TRBJ2-7, with D unclear. Looked up from germline, CDR1 is SQVTM and CDR2 is ANQGSEA. This CDR3 spans 13 amino acids. Trimming took 4 bases from V and 3 from J, leaving 13 bases between them. CDR3 in amino acids: CSVVGLDLYEQYF. CDR3 nucleotides: TGCAGCGTTGTCGGCTTGGATCTCTACGAGCAGTACTTC.

The chain combines TRBV7-6 with TRBJ2-1; 8 nucleotides agree with TRBD1. Near its end, the DNA agrees better with TRBJ2-7, so the J call may be wrong. Germline-derived CDR1 and CDR2 are SGHVS and FNYEAQ. The CDR3 extends over 13 amino acids. In nucleotides, the CDR3 is TGTGCCAGCAGTACCGGGACAGGCCCCGAGCAGTACTTC. This encodes CASSTGTGPEQYF.

The genes are TRBV6-1 and TRBJ2-3; 10 bases fit TRBD2. V was pared by 6 bases and J by 5 bases, with 23 bases of the junction left unmatched. The CDR3 runs to 20 residues. The germline CDR1 and CDR2 sequences are MNHNS and SASEGT. The DNA for the CDR3 is TGTGCCAGCAGGTCTGCCGGATTGGGCGAGCGGGAGGGCCGGGGAGATACGCAGTATTTT. Amino acid sequence: CASRSAGLGEREGRGDTQYF.

This clonotype has more than one count but fewer than ten. CDR3 sequence (DNA): TGTGCCAGCAGCTTAGTGGGTAGGAGTTCCTACGAGCAGTACTTC. Protein: CASSLVGRSSYEQYF. This chain joins TRBV7-9 and TRBJ2-7; D call uncertain. V lost 1 base and J 1 base, leaving 11 bases between the germline ends. The CDR3 is 15 amino acids. Germline lookup yields CDR1 SEHNR and CDR2 FQNEAQ (reference sequence).

This chain joins TRBV20-1 and TRBJ1-1, with D hard to call. The CDR3 has 14 residues. Germline V gives CDR1 DFQATT, CDR2 SNEGSKA (reference sequence). Trimming pared 0 bases from V and 2 bases from J, leaving 10 bases between. CDR3 in DNA: TGCAGTGCTAGAGATGGCCGGGTAAACACTGAAGCTTTCTTT. Its translation: CSARDGRVNTEAFF.

V and J are TRBV12-3 or TRBV12-4 and TRBJ2-1, with 9 bases that match TRBD1. This CDR3 has 12 amino acids. With V trimmed by 5 bases and J by 15 bases, 8 bases remained unmatched. The CDR3 region has the DNA TGTGCCAGCAGTACCTGGGGACAGGGAGGGTTCTTC. It yields the protein CASSTWGQGGFF.

V usage is TRBV10-3 and J usage is TRBJ1-6, with D unresolved. The CDR3 totals 15 residues. CDR1 ENHRY and CDR2 SYGVKD come from the germline V gene. Trimming took off 3 bases at V and 9 bases at J, with 15 bases between the two ends. The CDR3 DNA is TGTGCCATCAGTGAATCGGGCAACGGCGGTTCACCCCTCCACTTT. Translation: CAISESGNGGSPLHF.

About this clonotype itself: An end of the junction differs from the germline gene, which may be a read error. This chain uses TRBV27 with TRBJ1-1; D is perhaps TRBD1 (6 bases). Germline CDR1 MNHEY, CDR2 SMNVEV (reference sequence). This CDR3 is 16 amino acids long. CDR3 residues: CAGSLSTGTTNTEAFF. CDR3 DNA: TGTGCCGGCAGTTTATCGACCGGGACAACGAACACTGAAGCTTTCTTT.

This chain connects TRBV4-1 to TRBJ1-2; 8 bases align to TRBD1. The V and J ends lost 4 bases and 3 bases, in that order; junction bases with no gene match: 7. Germline-derived CDR1 and CDR2 are MGHRA and YSYEKL. The CDR3 contains 15 residues. DNA for the CDR3: TGCGCCAGCAGCCTAGGACAGGGTGGATACTATGGCTACACCTTC. Translated, it gives CASSLGQGGYYGYTF.

This clonotype was seen a single time. The rearrangement uses TRBV7-8 and TRBJ2-4; D uncertain. Germline V gene data show CDR1 as SGHVS and CDR2 as FQNEAQ. This CDR3 is built from 13 residues. The V end was cut by 5 bases, the J end by 7 bases, with 12 bases between. The CDR3 sequence: CASSTLRDNIQYF. The CDR3 coding sequence is TGTGCCAGCAGCACCCTTAGGGATAACATTCAGTACTTC.

This clonotype was recorded a few times. The chain uses TRBV10-3 and TRBJ2-5; TRBD2 might be the D (5 bases). The CDR3 is 13 amino acids. Trimming pared 3 bases from V and 0 bases from J, leaving 5 bases between. CDR1 and CDR2 (germline): ENHRY, SYGVKD. The CDR3 DNA follows: TGTGCCATCAGTGAACTAGACCAAGAGACCCAGTACTTC. Amino acids: CAISELDQETQYF.